Listed below are T cell receptor beta chains from one sample, sequenced in a study of shared clonotypes between healthy human individuals. Only in-frame clones appear in the TCRdb table, and some are missing; sequencing was by immunoSEQ multiplex PCR. The sample includes about 2 million clones, approximately 95% of them seen just once. The sample comprised naive CD8+ T cells sorted from blood. These TCRs come from a young man in good health. Both conserved end residues are part of each CDR3. D genes are given only for firm matches. Clone size is not always given. Where it is, it says once, few, many or a class for expanded clones.

clone_size: -
d_call: -
v_call: TRBV11-2
j_call: TRBJ1-1
cdr3_aa: CASGSTGGNTEAFF
cdr3_nt: TGTGCCAGCGGAAGTACGGGCGGGAACACTGAAGCTTTCTTT

clone_size: -
d_call: -
v_call: TRBV4-1
j_call: TRBJ2-7
cdr3_aa: CASSQDRGLLYEQYF
cdr3_nt: TGCGCCAGCAGCCAAGATAGGGGACTCCTATACGAGCAGTACTTC

clone_size: once
d_call: -
v_call: TRBV9
j_call: TRBJ1-1
cdr3_aa: CASSVGEGMERDEAFF
cdr3_nt: TGTGCCAGCAGCGTAGGTGAGGGCATGGAGAGAGATGAAGCTTTCTTT

clone_size: -
d_call: -
v_call: TRBV13
j_call: TRBJ2-1
cdr3_aa: CASSLRGTTYNEQFF
cdr3_nt: TGTGCCAGCAGCTTAAGGGGGACAACTTACAATGAGCAGTTCTTC

clone_size: -
d_call: TRBD2
v_call: TRBV7-9
j_call: TRBJ2-1
cdr3_aa: CASSLALAGLYNEQFF
cdr3_nt: TGTGCCAGCAGCTTAGCGCTAGCGGGGTTGTACAATGAGCAGTTCTTC

clone_size: -
d_call: TRBD2
v_call: TRBV7-8
j_call: TRBJ2-1
cdr3_aa: CASSPGLAGGLSSYNEQFF
cdr3_nt: TGTGCCAGCAGCCCGGGACTAGCGGGAGGTCTAAGCTCCTACAATGAGCAGTTCTTC

clone_size: -
d_call: -
v_call: TRBV9
j_call: TRBJ1-3
cdr3_aa: CASSEGASGNTIYF
cdr3_nt: TGTGCCAGCAGCGAAGGGGCTTCTGGAAACACCATATATTTT

clone_size: -
d_call: -
v_call: TRBV11-2
j_call: TRBJ2-7
cdr3_aa: CASTYYGTLAYEQYF
cdr3_nt: TGTGCCAGCACATACTACGGGACTCTCGCCTACGAGCAGTACTTC

clone_size: -
d_call: -
v_call: TRBV27
j_call: TRBJ2-7
cdr3_aa: CASSYRGSSYEQYF
cdr3_nt: TGTGCCAGCAGTTATCGGGGCAGCTCCTACGAGCAGTACTTC

clone_size: -
d_call: -
v_call: TRBV11-2
j_call: TRBJ1-1
cdr3_aa: CASSLLGLGAFF
cdr3_nt: TGTGCCAGCAGCCTTCTAGGGCTGGGGGCTTTCTTT

clone_size: -
d_call: -
v_call: TRBV6-1
j_call: TRBJ2-5
cdr3_aa: CASSELIGASQETQYF
cdr3_nt: TGTGCCAGCAGTGAATTGATAGGGGCAAGCCAAGAGACCCAGTACTTC

clone_size: once
d_call: -
v_call: TRBV28
j_call: TRBJ1-1
cdr3_aa: CASSSGMNTEAFF
cdr3_nt: TGTGCCAGCAGTTCTGGGATGAACACTGAAGCTTTCTTT

clone_size: once
d_call: -
v_call: TRBV5-1
j_call: TRBJ1-1
cdr3_aa: CASSYPSDSQNTEAFF
cdr3_nt: TGCGCCAGCAGCTATCCGTCGGACTCGCAGAACACTGAAGCTTTCTTT

clone_size: -
d_call: -
v_call: TRBV28
j_call: TRBJ2-7
cdr3_aa: CASSSRYRVGQYF
cdr3_nt: TGTGCCAGCAGTTCGCGATATAGGGTGGGGCAGTACTTC

clone_size: -
d_call: -
v_call: TRBV5-8
j_call: TRBJ2-7
cdr3_aa: CASSFPYEQYF
cdr3_nt: TGTGCCAGCAGCTTTCCCTACGAGCAGTACTTC

clone_size: -
d_call: -
v_call: TRBV6-4
j_call: TRBJ2-3
cdr3_aa: CATDSTDTQYF
cdr3_nt: TGTGCCACGGACAGCACAGATACGCAGTATTTT

clone_size: -
d_call: -
v_call: TRBV29-1
j_call: TRBJ2-7
cdr3_aa: CSVAFQSSYEQYF
cdr3_nt: TGCAGCGTTGCGTTCCAGAGCTCCTACGAGCAGTACTTC

clone_size: -
d_call: TRBD1
v_call: TRBV6-5
j_call: TRBJ2-2
cdr3_aa: CASSATGGLTGELFF
cdr3_nt: TGTGCCAGCAGTGCCACAGGGGGCCTCACCGGGGAGCTGTTTTTT

clone_size: -
d_call: -
v_call: TRBV28
j_call: TRBJ1-5
cdr3_aa: CARTGNNQPQHF
cdr3_nt: TGTGCCCGAACAGGGAACAATCAGCCCCAGCATTTT

clone_size: -
d_call: -
v_call: TRBV30
j_call: TRBJ2-2
cdr3_aa: CALGGPGPGELFF
cdr3_nt: TGTGCCCTTGGGGGACCGGGCCCCGGGGAGCTGTTTTTT

clone_size: -
d_call: -
v_call: TRBV29-1
j_call: TRBJ1-1
cdr3_aa: CSVPPNTEAFF
cdr3_nt: TGCAGCGTTCCCCCGAACACTGAAGCTTTCTTT

clone_size: -
d_call: -
v_call: TRBV6-5
j_call: TRBJ1-2
cdr3_aa: CASSLQGYYGYTF
cdr3_nt: TGTGCCAGCAGTTTGCAGGGGTACTATGGCTACACCTTC

clone_size: -
d_call: -
v_call: TRBV11-2
j_call: TRBJ2-7
cdr3_aa: CASSLDYRVGEQYF
cdr3_nt: TGTGCCAGCAGCTTAGATTATCGAGTTGGGGAGCAGTACTTC

clone_size: -
d_call: TRBD1
v_call: TRBV7-8
j_call: TRBJ2-6
cdr3_aa: CASSSQGRLPSGANVLTF
cdr3_nt: TGTGCCAGCAGCTCACAGGGGCGCCTTCCCTCTGGGGCCAACGTCCTGACTTTC

clone_size: once
d_call: TRBD2
v_call: TRBV4-3
j_call: TRBJ2-5
cdr3_aa: CASSRGLAGETQYF
cdr3_nt: TGCGCCAGCAGCCGAGGACTAGCGGGAGAGACCCAGTACTTC

clone_size: few
d_call: -
v_call: TRBV29-1
j_call: TRBJ2-1
cdr3_aa: CSVGLSRDNEQFF
cdr3_nt: TGCAGCGTCGGGCTTAGCCGGGACAATGAGCAGTTCTTC

clone_size: once
d_call: TRBD1
v_call: TRBV12-5
j_call: TRBJ1-5
cdr3_aa: CASGTGQGTQPQHF
cdr3_nt: TGTGCTAGTGGAACCGGACAGGGGACTCAGCCCCAGCATTTT

clone_size: -
d_call: TRBD1
v_call: TRBV28
j_call: TRBJ1-4
cdr3_aa: CASSLSGGNEKLFF
cdr3_nt: TGTGCCAGCAGTTTATCAGGGGGGAACGAAAAACTGTTTTTT

clone_size: -
d_call: TRBD2
v_call: TRBV5-6
j_call: TRBJ2-7
cdr3_aa: CASSLGLDYEQYF
cdr3_nt: TGTGCCAGCAGCTTAGGACTAGACTACGAGCAGTACTTC

clone_size: -
d_call: -
v_call: TRBV4-1
j_call: TRBJ2-1
cdr3_aa: CASSQAMGLSMEQFF
cdr3_nt: TGCGCCAGCAGCCAAGCGATGGGGCTCTCAATGGAGCAGTTCTTC

clone_size: -
d_call: TRBD1
v_call: TRBV27
j_call: TRBJ2-1
cdr3_aa: CASSLTGQGAYNEQFF
cdr3_nt: TGTGCCAGCAGTCTAACGGGGCAGGGGGCCTACAATGAGCAGTTCTTC

clone_size: -
d_call: TRBD1
v_call: TRBV4-3
j_call: TRBJ1-2
cdr3_aa: CASSQGTGPYGYTF
cdr3_nt: TGCGCCAGCAGCCAAGGGACAGGACCCTATGGCTACACCTTC

clone_size: -
d_call: TRBD1
v_call: TRBV5-1
j_call: TRBJ2-7
cdr3_aa: CASSSGQGISYEQYF
cdr3_nt: TGCGCCAGCAGCTCGGGACAGGGGATCTCCTACGAGCAGTACTTC

clone_size: -
d_call: -
v_call: TRBV4-2
j_call: TRBJ1-6
cdr3_aa: CASSQGMTATYNSPLHF
cdr3_nt: TGTGCCAGCAGCCAAGGGATGACAGCCACTTATAATTCACCCCTCCACTTT

clone_size: -
d_call: -
v_call: TRBV27
j_call: TRBJ2-7
cdr3_aa: CASSSSQNSYEQYF
cdr3_nt: TGTGCCAGCAGTTCGTCCCAGAACTCCTACGAGCAGTACTTC

clone_size: -
d_call: -
v_call: TRBV5-6
j_call: TRBJ1-2
cdr3_aa: CASSLGGFYGYTF
cdr3_nt: TGTGCCAGCAGCTTGGGAGGGTTCTATGGCTACACCTTC

clone_size: once
d_call: TRBD2
v_call: TRBV29-1
j_call: TRBJ2-1
cdr3_aa: CSVEPNGAGPGGYNEQFF
cdr3_nt: TGCAGCGTTGAACCCAATGGCGCGGGTCCGGGGGGGTACAATGAGCAGTTCTTC

clone_size: -
d_call: -
v_call: TRBV15
j_call: TRBJ2-3
cdr3_aa: CATSRDALVADTDTQYF
cdr3_nt: TGTGCCACCAGCAGAGATGCCCTGGTAGCTGACACAGATACGCAGTATTTT

clone_size: -
d_call: -
v_call: TRBV13
j_call: TRBJ2-1
cdr3_aa: CASSLDVRTQPYNEQFF
cdr3_nt: TGTGCCAGCAGCTTAGACGTAAGGACACAGCCCTACAATGAGCAGTTCTTC

clone_size: -
d_call: -
v_call: TRBV10-3
j_call: TRBJ2-7
cdr3_aa: CAISLNRDASYEQYF
cdr3_nt: TGTGCCATCAGCTTAAACCGGGACGCCTCCTACGAGCAGTACTTC

clone_size: -
d_call: TRBD1
v_call: TRBV10-1
j_call: TRBJ1-5
cdr3_aa: CASSDPGQGINQPQHF
cdr3_nt: TGCGCCAGCAGTGATCCGGGACAGGGAATCAATCAGCCCCAGCATTTT

clone_size: -
d_call: -
v_call: TRBV7-9
j_call: TRBJ2-7
cdr3_aa: CASSYHEPAYEQYF
cdr3_nt: TGTGCCAGCAGCTACCATGAGCCGGCCTACGAGCAGTACTTC

clone_size: -
d_call: TRBD1
v_call: TRBV7-9
j_call: TRBJ2-7
cdr3_aa: CASSRQGASHEQYF
cdr3_nt: TGTGCCAGCAGCCGACAGGGGGCGAGCCACGAGCAGTACTTC

clone_size: -
d_call: -
v_call: TRBV6-5
j_call: TRBJ2-5
cdr3_aa: CASSSSSDETQYF
cdr3_nt: TGTGCCAGCAGTTCCTCTAGTGATGAGACCCAGTACTTC

clone_size: -
d_call: TRBD1
v_call: TRBV29-1
j_call: TRBJ1-1
cdr3_aa: CSVEVPGQGVTEAFF
cdr3_nt: TGCAGCGTTGAAGTACCGGGACAGGGGGTCACTGAAGCTTTCTTT

clone_size: -
d_call: -
v_call: TRBV29-1
j_call: TRBJ1-2
cdr3_aa: CSADKFTRDGNYGYTF
cdr3_nt: TGCAGCGCAGACAAGTTCACCAGGGATGGGAACTATGGCTACACCTTC

clone_size: -
d_call: -
v_call: TRBV27
j_call: TRBJ2-2
cdr3_aa: CASSPEATRNTGELFF
cdr3_nt: TGTGCCAGCAGCCCCGAAGCGACTAGGAACACCGGGGAGCTGTTTTTT

clone_size: -
d_call: TRBD2
v_call: TRBV29-1
j_call: TRBJ2-3
cdr3_aa: CSVAGTSGPTDTQYF
cdr3_nt: TGCAGCGTTGCTGGGACTAGCGGGCCAACAGATACGCAGTATTTT

clone_size: -
d_call: TRBD2
v_call: TRBV7-6
j_call: TRBJ2-2
cdr3_aa: CASSLSPSGGAAGELFF
cdr3_nt: TGTGCCAGCAGCTTATCCCCTAGCGGGGGGGCCGCCGGGGAGCTGTTTTTT

clone_size: -
d_call: TRBD1
v_call: TRBV6-5
j_call: TRBJ1-6
cdr3_aa: CASSFVGTANSPLHF
cdr3_nt: TGTGCCAGCAGCTTTGTCGGGACAGCTAATTCACCCCTCCACTTT

clone_size: -
d_call: -
v_call: TRBV7-9
j_call: TRBJ1-2
cdr3_aa: CASSSRGTSTAYGYTF
cdr3_nt: TGTGCCAGCAGCTCAAGAGGTACCAGTACGGCCTATGGCTACACCTTC

clone_size: -
d_call: -
v_call: TRBV4-1
j_call: TRBJ1-1
cdr3_aa: CASSQAQGGSEAFF
cdr3_nt: TGCGCCAGCAGCCAAGCCCAGGGTGGCTCTGAAGCTTTCTTT

clone_size: -
d_call: -
v_call: TRBV19
j_call: TRBJ1-2
cdr3_aa: CATLQGSDGYTF
cdr3_nt: TGTGCCACCTTACAGGGTTCGGATGGCTACACCTTC

clone_size: -
d_call: -
v_call: TRBV7-6
j_call: TRBJ2-2
cdr3_aa: CASSRLVTGELFF
cdr3_nt: TGTGCCAGCAGTCGACTTGTGACCGGGGAGCTGTTTTTT

clone_size: -
d_call: TRBD2
v_call: TRBV7-6
j_call: TRBJ2-1
cdr3_aa: CASSSSGVSYNEQFF
cdr3_nt: TGTGCCAGCAGCTCTAGCGGAGTCTCCTACAATGAGCAGTTCTTC

clone_size: -
d_call: -
v_call: TRBV25-1
j_call: TRBJ2-1
cdr3_aa: CASSGTWSYNEQFF
cdr3_nt: TGTGCCAGCAGTGGGACGTGGTCCTACAATGAGCAGTTCTTC

clone_size: -
d_call: TRBD2
v_call: TRBV6-6
j_call: TRBJ2-5
cdr3_aa: CASSLLAGVETQYF
cdr3_nt: TGTGCCAGCAGTTTGTTAGCGGGAGTCGAGACCCAGTACTTC

clone_size: -
d_call: -
v_call: TRBV6-5
j_call: TRBJ2-1
cdr3_aa: CASSYLGDNEQFF
cdr3_nt: TGTGCCAGCAGTTACCTCGGGGACAATGAGCAGTTCTTC

clone_size: once
d_call: TRBD2
v_call: TRBV11-2
j_call: TRBJ2-1
cdr3_aa: CASSARSGGASYNEQFF
cdr3_nt: TGTGCCAGCAGCGCCCGGAGCGGGGGCGCCTCCTACAATGAGCAGTTCTTC